This is a list of T cell receptor beta chains from one sample in a study of blood T cell repertoires in COVID-19. The data were produced by immunoSEQ multiplex PCR, yet TCRdb's version contains in-frame clones alone and is incomplete. The profile shows about 400,000 clones, around 86% of them singletons. The specimen was peripheral blood. The source is a woman in her twenties or thirties with active or convalescent COVID-19. The CDR3 runs from the conserved cysteine through the conserved F or W. Each record gives: V gene, J gene, D gene, CDR3 protein, CDR3 DNA. A D gene is named only where the DNA matches it firmly.

>TRBV29-1|TRBJ2-3|TRBD1
CSVTGQVLTDTQYF
TGCAGCGTCACCGGACAGGTTCTCACAGATACGCAGTATTTT
>TRBV9|TRBJ2-5|TRBD1
CASNSPGQGEGETQYF
TGTGCCAGCAATTCTCCGGGACAGGGGGAAGGAGAGACCCAGTACTTC
>TRBV27|TRBJ2-1|TRBD2
CASSQWTSGSSYNEQFF
TGTGCCAGCAGTCAGTGGACTAGCGGGAGCTCCTACAATGAGCAGTTCTTC
>TRBV27|TRBJ1-4|-
CASSFGGPNEKLFF
TGTGCCAGCAGTTTCGGGGGTCCTAATGAAAAACTGTTTTTT
>TRBV9|TRBJ1-2|TRBD1
CASSPRTGTDYGYTF
TGTGCCAGCAGCCCACGAACCGGGACAGATTATGGCTACACCTTC
>TRBV27|TRBJ1-2|TRBD1
CASSRTGQGIYGYTF
TGTGCCAGCAGTCGGACGGGACAGGGGATCTATGGCTACACCTTC
>TRBV11-2|TRBJ1-2|-
CASSPGTSPAEGRYTF
TGTGCCAGCAGCCCCGGCACCTCCCCAGCGGAGGGTCGCTACACCTTC
>TRBV4-1|TRBJ1-5|-
CASSQDDNLRGQPQHF
TGCGCCAGCAGCCAAGATGACAATCTTCGGGGTCAGCCCCAGCATTTT
>TRBV7-9|TRBJ1-4|-
CASSSGHNEKLFF
TGTGCCAGCAGCTCGGGACACAACGAAAAACTGTTTTTT
>TRBV7-2|TRBJ1-5|-
CASSFGGRGNQPQHF
TGTGCCAGCAGCTTTGGGGGTAGGGGGAATCAGCCCCAGCATTTT
>TRBV5-1|TRBJ1-1|-
CASSLLGPNTEAFF
TGCGCCAGCAGCTTGTTGGGCCCGAACACTGAAGCTTTCTTT
>TRBV7-6|TRBJ2-4|-
CASSEVGGNIQYF
TGTGCCAGCAGCGAGGTTGGAGGAAACATTCAGTACTTC
>TRBV15|TRBJ2-7|TRBD1
CATSRDRGPGEQYF
TGTGCCACCAGCAGAGACAGGGGGCCAGGCGAGCAGTACTTC
>TRBV4-2|TRBJ2-7|TRBD2
CASSLQPGLANYEQYF
TGTGCCAGCAGCCTACAACCGGGACTAGCGAACTACGAGCAGTACTTC